This TCR beta chain was found in a study of blood T cell repertoires in COVID-19. Background on the study: The study drew acute and convalescent COVID-19 samples from the United States, Italy and Spain. In each case, the material was cDNA or gDNA derived from T cells, B-cell-depleted T cells, or PBMCs.

V was trimmed by 5 bases and J by 5 bases, leaving 10 bases between them. Germline CDR1 and CDR2: MNHEY and SMNVEV (reference sequence). This CDR3 contains 12 residues. As originally analysed: Amplification with reference gene primers provided the estimates of nucleated cell counts. Clones were read by immunoSEQ multiplex PCR, and TCRdb kept only the in-frame ones, dropping some. From that table come the V and J calls and clone size; the DNA was used to work out D and trimming. Counted here are about 66,000 clones, roughly 84% occurring once; the ten biggest clones make up under 5%. The material sequenced was peripheral blood. This sequence was found in a man in his 70s with acute or convalescent COVID-19. V gene TRBV27 combines with J gene TRBJ2-7; TRBD1 might be the D (5 bases). The CDR3: CASSTGSHEQYF. For the CDR3, the DNA is TGTGCCAGCAGTACAGGTTCTCACGAGCAGTACTTC.